The source of this T cell receptor beta chain is a study of blood T cell repertoires in COVID-19. Study-wide context: From the United States, Italy and Spain came samples of acute and convalescent COVID-19.

In the authors' methods: Nucleated cell number was recorded as an estimate derived from reference gene primer amplification. Here immunoSEQ multiplex PCR was the method, and the copy in TCRdb shows in-frame clones only, minus some. The DNA was the basis for D and trimming; V, J and clone size are from that table. The repertoire holds about 100,000 clones, around four fifths seen once, with around a third in the top ten. Sequenced: peripheral blood. The sequence derives from a man between 65 and 85 years old with active or convalescent COVID-19.

CDR3 amino acids: CASSHRAGTTGNTIYF. The CDR3 nucleotides are TGTGCCAGCAGCCATCGGGCAGGGACAACTGGAAACACCATATATTTT. This chain links TRBV3-1 (or the pseudogene TRBV3-2) with TRBJ1-3; a weak D match, TRBD1 (6 bases). Deletions cut 3 bases from V and 2 bases from J, with 14 bases between. Germline-derived CDR1 and CDR2 are LGHDT and YNNKEL (reference sequence). The CDR3 length is 16 residues.